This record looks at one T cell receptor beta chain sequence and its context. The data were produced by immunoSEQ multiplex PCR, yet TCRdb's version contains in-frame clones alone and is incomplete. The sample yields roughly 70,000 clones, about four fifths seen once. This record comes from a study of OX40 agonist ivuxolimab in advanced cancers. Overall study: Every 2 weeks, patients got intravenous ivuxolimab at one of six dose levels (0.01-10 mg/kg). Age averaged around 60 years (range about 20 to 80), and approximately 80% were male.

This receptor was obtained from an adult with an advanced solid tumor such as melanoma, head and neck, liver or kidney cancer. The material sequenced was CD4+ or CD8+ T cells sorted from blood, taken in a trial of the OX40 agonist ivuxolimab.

CDR3 sequence reads: CASRYRDREQYF. In nucleotides, the CDR3 is TGTGCCAGCAGGTACAGGGATCGGGAGCAGTACTTC. The V call is TRBV11-3, the J call TRBJ2-7; a weak D match, TRBD1 (6 bases). Trimming pared 6 bases from V and 7 bases from J, leaving 13 bases between. The CDR3 has 12 amino acids. Germline V gene lookup returns CDR1 SGHNT and CDR2 YENEEA.